The text below deals with one T cell receptor (beta chain). It lacks a known antigen. Base qualities are not recorded, but no much larger clone differs from it by a single base. V is clipped by 9 bases and J by 2 bases, and the sequence between their germline boundaries is 15 bases long. Based on the germline V gene, the CDR1 and CDR2 sequences are SGHTS and YDEGEE. The CDR3, from cysteine to phenylalanine, totals 13 residues. Only CDR3 DNA remains: 39 bases, in frame from the first base. The data derive from a study of a mutant IDH1 vaccine in newly diagnosed glioma (dated by TCRdb to the early 2020s). Some background on the complete study: Vaccination began 4-6 weeks after radiotherapy alone, or alongside temozolomide cycles in the chemotherapy-containing groups. Longitudinal TCRB deep sequencing was done for about two dozen treated patients, wherever samples were available for exploratory analyses. The 32 treated patients were approximately 62% male and 37.5% female, with a mean age of approximately 40 years. The week-35 safety follow-up was designated visit V12, and the week-47 end of study was designated visit V13. Peripheral blood samples were drawn at six visits, namely V03 (baseline), V05, V07, V10, V12 and V13. Prior to enrollment, standard therapy consisting of radiotherapy alone, temozolomide alone, or radiochemotherapy with temozolomide had been administered to patients, with the combination being received by most patients.

Library method: the immunoSEQ multiplex PCR assay. Following the manufacturer's protocol, the hsTCRB Kit was used to amplify rearranged TCR beta chain sequences. An Illumina MiSeq was used to sequence the TCRB libraries. The authors processed their data as follows. Demultiplexing, trimming and gene mapping were performed with the kit vendor's proprietary platform. The source is immuneACCESS, and TCRdb retained only in-frame sequences with V and J called. Part of the clones is not carried over; for the studies checked, unresolved V genes explain less than half of this, and the remainder is unexplained. That table is the source of V, J and clone size, and D and trimming were worked out from the DNA. The sample data list around 100,000 clones, and about nine tenths of these were observed just once. Jointly, the top ten make up approximately 0.8% of the sample. Interpreted using the paper, the time point label stands for: week 47, end of study. A 20-mer mutant IDH1 peptide at 300 micrograms in Montanide made up each vaccine dose, which was injected subcutaneously together with topical imiquimod. Eight vaccinations were administered to patients in weeks 1, 3, 5, 7, 11, 15, 19 and 23, corresponding to visits V03 through V10. The donors had newly diagnosed IDH1-mutant astrocytomas of WHO grade 3 or 4 that showed loss of nuclear ATRX. The samples were drawn from NOA16, a multicentre, single-arm, open-label phase I trial in Germany that tested a mutant IDH1 peptide vaccine in humans for the first time. Genomic DNA for TCRB sequencing was extracted from EDTA blood using the DNeasy Blood and Tissue Kit.

What the authors observed across the whole study: PBMC samples for TCRB deep sequencing were selected based on availability. It was noted by the authors that analyses of patient blood samples could not be reproduced owing to sample limitations. Vaccine-induced immune responses across multiple MHC alleles were detected in 90% to 95% of patients. Pseudoprogression seemed to be unrelated to changes in the top peripheral T cell clonotypes found by TCRB sequencing.

This sequence was found in a woman aged 45-59 years with glioma. The sequence is built from TRBV5-8 and TRBJ2-7; no D gene can be assigned with confidence. The sample consisted of PBMCs, taken from a glioma patient whose treatment included an IDH1 peptide vaccine. The CDR3 amino acid sequence is: CATPRANPYEQYF. The sequenced DNA: TGTGCCACCCCCCGAGCGAACCCCTACGAGCAGTACTTC. Reference TRBV5-8 and TRBJ2-7 proteins supply the regions before and after the CDR3; the full variable domain is: EAGVTQSPTHLIKTRGQQATLRCSPISGHTSVYWYQQALGLGLQFLLWYDEGEERNRGNFPPRFSGRQFPNYSSELNVNALELEDSALYLCATPRANPYEQYFGPGTRLTVT.